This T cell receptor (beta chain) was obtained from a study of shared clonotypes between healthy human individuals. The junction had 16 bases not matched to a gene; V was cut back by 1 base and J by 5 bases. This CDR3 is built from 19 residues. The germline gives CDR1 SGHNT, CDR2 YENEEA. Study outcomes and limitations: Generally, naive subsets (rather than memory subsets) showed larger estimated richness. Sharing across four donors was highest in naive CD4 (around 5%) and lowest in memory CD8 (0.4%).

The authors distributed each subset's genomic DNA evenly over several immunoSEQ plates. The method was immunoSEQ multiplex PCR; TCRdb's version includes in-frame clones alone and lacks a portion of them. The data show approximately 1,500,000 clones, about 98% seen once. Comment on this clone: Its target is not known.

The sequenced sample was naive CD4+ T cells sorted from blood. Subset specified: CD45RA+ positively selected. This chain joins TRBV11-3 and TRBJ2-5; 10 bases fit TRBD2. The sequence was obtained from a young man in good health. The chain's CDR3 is CASSLGLAGASLVGETQYF. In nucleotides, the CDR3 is TGTGCCAGCAGCTTAGGCCTAGCGGGAGCCTCGCTAGTGGGGGAGACCCAGTACTTC.